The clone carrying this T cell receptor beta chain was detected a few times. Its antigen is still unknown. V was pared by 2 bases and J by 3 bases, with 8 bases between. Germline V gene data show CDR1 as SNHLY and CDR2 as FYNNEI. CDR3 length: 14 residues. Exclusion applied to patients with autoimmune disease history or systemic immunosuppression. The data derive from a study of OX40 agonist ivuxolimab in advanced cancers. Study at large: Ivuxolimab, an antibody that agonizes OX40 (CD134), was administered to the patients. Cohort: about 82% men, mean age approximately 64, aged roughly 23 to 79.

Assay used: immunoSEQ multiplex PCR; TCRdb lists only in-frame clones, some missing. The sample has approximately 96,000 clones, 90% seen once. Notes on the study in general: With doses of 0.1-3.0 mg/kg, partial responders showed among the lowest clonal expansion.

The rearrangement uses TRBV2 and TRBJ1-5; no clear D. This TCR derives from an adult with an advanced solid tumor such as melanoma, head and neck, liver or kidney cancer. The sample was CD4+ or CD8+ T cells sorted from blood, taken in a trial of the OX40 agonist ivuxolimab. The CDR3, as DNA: TGTGCCAGCAGTGAACGAGTGCTCAATCAGCCCCAGCATTTT. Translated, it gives CASSERVLNQPQHF.